This TCR beta chain was recorded in a study of T cells after yellow fever vaccination. Findings and caveats of the study: The appearance of a small share of clonotypes in both CD4 and CD8 compartments was observed. Repertoires obtained by FACS sorting could include abundant clonotypes that entered as contaminants from the bulk population. Although the secondary response was weaker, it peaked faster, at day 5 versus 15. Subsequent booster samples again held most clones from primary vaccination (more than 95% CD4, 85% to 90% CD8).

TCRdb ran MiXCR on the 5' RACE reads and lists one entry per CDR3 protein. The sample lists fewer than 350,000 distinct CDR3 sequences; roughly 4% were seen once. With regard to this clonotype: Its antigen is not identified.

This sequence originates from a man younger than 30 who received the YFV17D yellow fever vaccine. Sample: PBMCs, taken on the day of the yellow fever booster vaccination.

The CDR3 DNA reads as TGTGCCAGCAGCCAACGCAACAGGGGGCTCTCGGGGACCCAGTACTTC. Translation gives CASSQRNRGLSGTQYF. V and J are TRBV7-8 and TRBJ2-5; the match to TRBD1 covers 9 bases. This CDR3 spans 16 amino acids. The germline V gene has CDR1 SGHVS and CDR2 FQNEAQ. V was clipped by 5 bases and J by 7 bases; unmatched bases: 14.